The present entry profiles one TCR beta chain with its context. The germline CDR1 and CDR2 sequences are SGHNT and YENEEA. V was clipped by 3 bases and J by 3 bases, with 5 bases between them. The CDR3 has 13 amino acids. The data originate from a study of blood T cells in healthy people across ages. Primed by a sample-barcoded 5' primer and a J-beta primer mix, a second PCR proceeded for roughly 6 to 12 cycles. Using its own MiXCR run on the 5' RACE reads, TCRdb lists one record per CDR3 protein. This repertoire shows about 570,000 distinct CDR3 sequences, roughly a quarter found once; its top ten account for about 18%.

Material for sequencing was blood. The origin of this receptor is a woman in her 70s in good health. The chain has TRBV11-3 and TRBJ2-2; D unclear. The CDR3 region is CASSFVDTGELFF. In nucleotides, the CDR3 is TGTGCCAGCAGCTTCGTCGACACCGGGGAGCTGTTTTTT.